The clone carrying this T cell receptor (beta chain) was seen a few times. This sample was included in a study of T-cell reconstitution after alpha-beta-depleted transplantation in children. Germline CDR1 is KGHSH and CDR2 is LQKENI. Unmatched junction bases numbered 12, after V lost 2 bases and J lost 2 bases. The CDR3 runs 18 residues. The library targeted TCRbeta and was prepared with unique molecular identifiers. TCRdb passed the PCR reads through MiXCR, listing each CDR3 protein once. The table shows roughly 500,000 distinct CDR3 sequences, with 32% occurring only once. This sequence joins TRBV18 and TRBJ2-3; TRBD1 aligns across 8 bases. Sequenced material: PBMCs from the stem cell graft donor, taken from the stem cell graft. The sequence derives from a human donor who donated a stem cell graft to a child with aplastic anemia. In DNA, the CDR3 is TGTGCCAGCTCACCATGGGTGCAGGGGGCGCGACTCACAGATACGCAGTATTTT. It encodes CASSPWVQGARLTDTQYF.